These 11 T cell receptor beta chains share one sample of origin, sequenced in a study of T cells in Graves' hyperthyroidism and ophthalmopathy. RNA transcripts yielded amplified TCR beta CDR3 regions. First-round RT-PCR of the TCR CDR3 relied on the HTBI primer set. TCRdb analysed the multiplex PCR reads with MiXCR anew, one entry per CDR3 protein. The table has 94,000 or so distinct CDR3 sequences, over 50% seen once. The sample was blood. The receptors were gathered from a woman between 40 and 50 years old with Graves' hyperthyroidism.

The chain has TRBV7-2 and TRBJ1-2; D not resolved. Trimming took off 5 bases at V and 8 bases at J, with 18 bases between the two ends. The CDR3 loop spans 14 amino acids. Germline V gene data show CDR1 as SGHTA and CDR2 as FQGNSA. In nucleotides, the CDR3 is TGTGCCAGCAGCCAGAGCGGGAGAGGTGGAGGCTACACCTTC. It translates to CASSQSGRGGGYTF.

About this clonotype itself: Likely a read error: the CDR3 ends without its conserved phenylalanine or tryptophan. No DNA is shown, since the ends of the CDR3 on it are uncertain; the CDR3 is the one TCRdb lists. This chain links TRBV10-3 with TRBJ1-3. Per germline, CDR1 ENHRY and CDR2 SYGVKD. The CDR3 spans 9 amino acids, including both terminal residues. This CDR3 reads CAISESGLA.

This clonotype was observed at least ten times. The CDR3 sequence: CAISEPGQYTEAFF. The CDR3 coding sequence is TGTGCCATCAGTGAGCCTGGACAGTACACTGAAGCTTTCTTT. The V and J genes are TRBV10-3 and TRBJ1-1; tentative D call: TRBD1 (6 bases). The CDR3 covers 14 residues. V lost 2 bases to trimming and J lost 3 bases, with 10 bases between them. Germline loops: CDR1 ENHRY, CDR2 SYGVKD.

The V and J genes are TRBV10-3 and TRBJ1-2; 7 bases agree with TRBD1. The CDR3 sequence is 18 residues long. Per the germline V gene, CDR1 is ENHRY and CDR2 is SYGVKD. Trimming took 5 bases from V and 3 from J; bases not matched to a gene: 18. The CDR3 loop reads CAISLRGGQPEEDYGYTF. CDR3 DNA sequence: TGTGCCATCAGTTTAAGAGGGGGACAGCCCGAGGAGGACTATGGCTACACCTTC.

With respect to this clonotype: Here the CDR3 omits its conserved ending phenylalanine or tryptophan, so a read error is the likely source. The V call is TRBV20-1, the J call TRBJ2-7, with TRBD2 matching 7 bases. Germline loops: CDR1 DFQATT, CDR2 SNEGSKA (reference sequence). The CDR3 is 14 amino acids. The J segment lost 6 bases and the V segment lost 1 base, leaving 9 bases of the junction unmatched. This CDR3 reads CSARGWGEGFEQYL. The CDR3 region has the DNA TGCAGTGCTAGAGGTTGGGGGGAGGGGTTCGAGCAGTACCTC.

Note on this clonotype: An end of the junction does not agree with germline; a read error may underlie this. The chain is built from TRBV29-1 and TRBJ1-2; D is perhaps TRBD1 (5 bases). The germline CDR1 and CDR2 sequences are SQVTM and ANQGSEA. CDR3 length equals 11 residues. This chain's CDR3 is CSVEGGYDYTF. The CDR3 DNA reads TGCAGCGTTGAAGGGGGGTATGACTACACCTTC.

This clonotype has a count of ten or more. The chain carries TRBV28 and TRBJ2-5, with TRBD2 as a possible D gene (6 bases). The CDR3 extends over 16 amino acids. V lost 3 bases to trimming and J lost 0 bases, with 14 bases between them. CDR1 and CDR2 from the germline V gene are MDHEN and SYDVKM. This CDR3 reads CASSLGGHLYQETQYF. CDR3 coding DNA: TGTGCCAGCAGTTTGGGAGGACACTTGTACCAAGAGACCCAGTACTTC.

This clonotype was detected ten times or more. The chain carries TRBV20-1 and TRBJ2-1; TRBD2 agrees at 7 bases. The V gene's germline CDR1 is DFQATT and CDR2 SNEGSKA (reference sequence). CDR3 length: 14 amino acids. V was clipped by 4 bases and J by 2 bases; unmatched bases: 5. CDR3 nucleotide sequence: TGCAGTGCTAACAGCGGGACGGCCTACAATGAGCAGTTCTTC. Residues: CSANSGTAYNEQFF.

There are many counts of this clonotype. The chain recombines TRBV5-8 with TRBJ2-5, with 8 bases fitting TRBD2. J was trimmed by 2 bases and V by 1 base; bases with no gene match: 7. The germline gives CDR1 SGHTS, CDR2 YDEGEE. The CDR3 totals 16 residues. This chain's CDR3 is CASSLRGGRLQETQYF. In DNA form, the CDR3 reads TGTGCCAGCAGCTTGAGGGGCGGGAGGCTTCAAGAGACCCAGTACTTC.

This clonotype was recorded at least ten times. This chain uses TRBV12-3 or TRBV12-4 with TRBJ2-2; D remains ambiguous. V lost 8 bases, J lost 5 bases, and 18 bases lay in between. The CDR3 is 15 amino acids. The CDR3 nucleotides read TGTGCCAGCCGAGCCAGCAGTCAAAGGACCGGGGAGCTGTTTTTT. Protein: CASRASSQRTGELFF.

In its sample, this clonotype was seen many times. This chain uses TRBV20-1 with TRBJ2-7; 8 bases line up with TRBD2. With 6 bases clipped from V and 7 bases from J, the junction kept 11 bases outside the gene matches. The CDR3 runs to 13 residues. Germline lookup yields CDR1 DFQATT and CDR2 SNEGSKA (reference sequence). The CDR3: CSASGSGRREQYF. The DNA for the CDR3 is TGCAGTGCCTCGGGCAGCGGGAGAAGGGAGCAGTACTTC.